This TCR beta chain was found in a study of T cell responses to AZD1222 COVID-19 vaccine. Study outcomes and limitations: Unmutated variant regions reportedly attract nearly half of all spike-specific TCRs. Donors were mostly white British, more females; clonal diversity possibly underestimated.

The repertoire was sequenced with immunoSEQ multiplex PCR; TCRdb's copy has only in-frame clones and lacks some. This sample carries about 130,000 clones, roughly 91% of them seen once, and the ten largest clones take around 0.99%. A remark on this clone: The antigen remains undetermined.

The sequencing here drew on peripheral blood, taken 28 days after the second AZD1222 dose. The receptor was isolated from an adult who received the AZD1222 COVID-19 vaccine.

The CDR3 region is CASSLRGELNYGYTF. The CDR3 bases are TGTGCCAGCAGCTTAAGGGGGGAATTAAACTATGGCTACACCTTC. The V call is TRBV7-9, the J call TRBJ1-2; TRBD1 might be the D (6 bases). Germline lookup yields CDR1 SEHNR and CDR2 FQNEAQ (reference sequence). The germline V and J ends were trimmed by 2 bases and 2 bases, with 12 bases remaining between them. The CDR3 covers 15 residues.